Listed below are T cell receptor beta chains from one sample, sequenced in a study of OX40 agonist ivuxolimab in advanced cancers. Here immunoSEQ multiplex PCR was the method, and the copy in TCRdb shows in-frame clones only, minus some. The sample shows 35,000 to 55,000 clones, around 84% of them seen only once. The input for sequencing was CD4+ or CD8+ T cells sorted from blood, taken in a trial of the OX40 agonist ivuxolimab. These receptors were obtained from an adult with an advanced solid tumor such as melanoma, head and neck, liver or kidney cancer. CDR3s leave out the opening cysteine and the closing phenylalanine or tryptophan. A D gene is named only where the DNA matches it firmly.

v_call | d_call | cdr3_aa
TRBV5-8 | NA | ASSLVVGPYEQY
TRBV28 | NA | ASSLQVYYNEQF
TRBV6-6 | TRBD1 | ASSYILGGRHNEQF
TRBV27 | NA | ASSLWGSYEQY
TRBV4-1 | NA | ASSQGLAPDTQY
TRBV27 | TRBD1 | ASSLSRWRQGPREQY
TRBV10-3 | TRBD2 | AISEPRTSGGYEQY
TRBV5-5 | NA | ASSLDILDNQPQH
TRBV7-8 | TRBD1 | ASSFGQGTEAF
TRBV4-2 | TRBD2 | ASSLTAGGVSGGENEQY
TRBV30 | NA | ACSSDKNIQY
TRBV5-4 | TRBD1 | ASSSSRGTRGYT
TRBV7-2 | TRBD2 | ASSVSGRPLGQHYEQY
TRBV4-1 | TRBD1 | ASSQAAGTGGRNEQF
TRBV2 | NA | ASSGPSYSGGDEQY
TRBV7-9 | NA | ASSFSGTLNEKLF
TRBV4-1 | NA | ASSQDSAPQETQY
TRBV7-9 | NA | ASSFRAGETGELF
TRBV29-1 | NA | SVRQGSGTEAF
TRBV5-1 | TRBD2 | ASSFGGGAGEQY
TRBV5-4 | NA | ASNEQGGKETQY
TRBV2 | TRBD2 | ASNPTSGAYNEQF
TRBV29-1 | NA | SVLGTYEQY
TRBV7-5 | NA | VRSPPWDRETQY
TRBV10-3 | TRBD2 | AILGLAGSTDTQY
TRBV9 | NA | ASSVDRDPYNEQF
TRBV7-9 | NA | ASSLGTYNEQF
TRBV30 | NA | AWSLGNTEAF
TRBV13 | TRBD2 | ASSRAPGGGYNEQF
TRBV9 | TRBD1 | ASSETGGVNEKLF
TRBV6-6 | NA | ASSLGGGELF
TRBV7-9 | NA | ASSPSYNEQF
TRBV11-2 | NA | ASSLNRVREQY
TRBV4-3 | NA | ASSPDLLGVFHEQF
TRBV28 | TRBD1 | ASRPGQTYEQY
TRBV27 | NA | ASSLNPAGANYEQY
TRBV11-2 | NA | ASSPAYNYGYT
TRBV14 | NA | ASSQVRDSDTQY
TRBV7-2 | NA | ASSLARGGATEAF
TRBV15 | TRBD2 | ATSRPPVGREVPNTGELF
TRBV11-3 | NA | ASSQGRQAF
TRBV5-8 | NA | AWTRRPDGYQETQY
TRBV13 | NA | ASSLRGHNEQF
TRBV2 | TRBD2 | ASSEAPSGSLGSSYNEQF
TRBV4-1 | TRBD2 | ASSQDGGREGDVQF
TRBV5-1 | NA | ASRASGGRNEQF
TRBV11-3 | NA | ASSPRQDWGYEQY
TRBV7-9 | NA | ASSQDGEAF
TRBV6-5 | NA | ASKRTPSGNEQF
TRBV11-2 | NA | ASSFQGPYEQY